The clone carrying this T cell receptor beta chain was seen a single time. This sample stems from a study of blood T cell repertoires in COVID-19. Assay: immunoSEQ multiplex PCR; the TCRdb copy retains only in-frame clones and omits some. Of 250,000 to 350,000 clones in the sample, approximately 84% were seen once. V was cut by 7 bases and J by 6 bases, with 9 bases left in between. The germline V gene has CDR1 MNHEY and CDR2 SVGAGI. This CDR3 comprises 12 residues. Researchers sorted participants into cohorts using their self-reported clinical history. The rearrangement uses TRBV6-5 and TRBJ1-4; perhaps TRBD1 as D (5 bases). The TCR sequence derives from a woman aged 18-35 years who had recovered from COVID-19. What was sequenced was PBMCs or T cells enriched from blood (not recorded which). Here the CDR3 DNA reads TGTGCCAGCAACAGGAGAGATGAAAAACTGTTTTTT. It specifies CASNRRDEKLFF.